This entry describes one TCR beta chain. Assay used: immunoSEQ multiplex PCR; TCRdb lists only in-frame clones, some missing. The sample includes about 60,000 clones, around nine tenths seen only once; the top ten take roughly 3.5%. These data come from a study of blood T cell repertoires in COVID-19. About the study: Specimens from acute and convalescent COVID-19 originated in the United States, Italy and Spain. PBMCs, B-cell-depleted T cells, or T cells were the source of the cDNA or gDNA that made up the material.

The CDR3 sequence is 14 residues long. Per the germline V gene, CDR1 is PRHDT and CDR2 is FYEKMQ (reference sequence). V was clipped by 4 bases and J by 9 bases, with 13 bases between them. The chain links TRBV13 to TRBJ1-6; D unresolved. Material: peripheral blood. This TCR came from a man between 65 and 85 years old with acute or convalescent COVID-19. This CDR3 reads CASSSRALISPLHF. CDR3 DNA sequence: TGTGCCAGCAGCTCGAGGGCCCTCATTTCACCCCTCCACTTT.